This T cell receptor (beta chain) was retrieved from a study of control samples from healthy donors and cancer patients. V lost 1 base, J lost 7 bases, and 17 bases lay in between. This CDR3 is built from 15 residues. CDR1 and CDR2 (germline): MGHRA, YSYEKL. Profiled with immunoSEQ multiplex PCR; TCRdb holds only in-frame clones, not every one. This sample has about 180,000 clones, with 90% found just once. The sequencing input was blood. V is TRBV4-1 and J is TRBJ2-7, with a weak D call TRBD2 (6 bases). The clonotype originates from a woman between 45 and 60 years old in good health. The CDR3 DNA reads as TGCGCCAGCAGCCAAGGATTCACTCTAGCGCCGGAGCAGTACTTC. Its protein is CASSQGFTLAPEQYF.